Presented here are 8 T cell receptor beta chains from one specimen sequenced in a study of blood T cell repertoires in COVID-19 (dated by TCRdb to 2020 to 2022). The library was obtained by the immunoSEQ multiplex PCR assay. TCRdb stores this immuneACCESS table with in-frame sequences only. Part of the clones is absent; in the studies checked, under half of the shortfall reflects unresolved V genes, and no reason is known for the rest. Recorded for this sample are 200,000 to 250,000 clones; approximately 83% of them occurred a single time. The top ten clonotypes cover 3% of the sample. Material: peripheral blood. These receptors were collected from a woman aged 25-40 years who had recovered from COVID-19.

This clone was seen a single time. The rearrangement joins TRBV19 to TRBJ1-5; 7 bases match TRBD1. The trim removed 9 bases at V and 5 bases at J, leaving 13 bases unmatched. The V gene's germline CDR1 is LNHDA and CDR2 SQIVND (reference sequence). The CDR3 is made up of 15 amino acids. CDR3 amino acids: CASTPVTGADQPQHF. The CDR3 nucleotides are TGTGCCAGCACCCCGGTCACAGGGGCTGATCAGCCCCAGCATTTT. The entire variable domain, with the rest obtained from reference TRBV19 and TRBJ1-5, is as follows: DGGITQSPKYLFRKEGQNVTLSCEQNLNHDAMYWYRQDPGQGLRLIYYSQIVNDFQKGDIAEGYSVSREKKESFPLTVTSAQKNPTAFYLCASTPVTGADQPQHFGDGTRLSIL.

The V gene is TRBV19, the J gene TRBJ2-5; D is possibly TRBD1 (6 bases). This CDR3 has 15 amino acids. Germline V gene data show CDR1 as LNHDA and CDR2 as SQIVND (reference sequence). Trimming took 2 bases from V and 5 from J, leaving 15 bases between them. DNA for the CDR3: TGTGCCAGTAGTATAAGTGGCCTAACAGGGGAGACCCAGTACTTC. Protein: CASSISGLTGETQYF.

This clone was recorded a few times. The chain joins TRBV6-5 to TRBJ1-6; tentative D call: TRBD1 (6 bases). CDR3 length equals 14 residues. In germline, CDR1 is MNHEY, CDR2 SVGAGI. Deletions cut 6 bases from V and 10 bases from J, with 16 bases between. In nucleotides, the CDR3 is TGTGCCAGCAGCCGGGACAAAGGGAGATCACCCCTCCACTTT. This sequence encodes CASSRDKGRSPLHF.

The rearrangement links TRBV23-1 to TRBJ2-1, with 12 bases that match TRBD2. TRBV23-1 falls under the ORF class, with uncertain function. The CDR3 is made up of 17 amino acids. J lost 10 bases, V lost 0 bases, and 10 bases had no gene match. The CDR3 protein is CASSQSGPSGRAGEQFF. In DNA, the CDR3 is TGCGCCAGCAGTCAATCCGGGCCTAGCGGGAGGGCCGGGGAGCAGTTCTTC.

CDR3 nucleotide sequence: TGTGCCAGCAGCCAAACAGTCCAGGGGCATGGCTACACCTTC. Translation: CASSQTVQGHGYTF. The J gene is TRBJ1-2, the V gene TRBV3-1 (or the pseudogene TRBV3-2); a possible D gene is TRBD1 (6 bases). This CDR3 spans 14 amino acids. The germline V gene encodes CDR1 LGHDT and CDR2 YNNKEL (reference sequence). V dropped 2 bases and J dropped 6 bases, with 13 bases sitting between them.

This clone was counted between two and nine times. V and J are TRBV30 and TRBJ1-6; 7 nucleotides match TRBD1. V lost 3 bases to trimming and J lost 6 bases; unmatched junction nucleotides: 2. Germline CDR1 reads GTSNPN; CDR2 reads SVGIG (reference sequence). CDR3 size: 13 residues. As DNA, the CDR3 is TGTGCCTGGAGGGGACAGCCTAATTCACCCCTCCACTTT. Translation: CAWRGQPNSPLHF.

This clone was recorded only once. CDR3 region: CASRASGQDQETQYF. The DNA for the CDR3 is TGTGCCAGCAGGGCTAGCGGGCAGGATCAAGAGACCCAGTACTTC. The genes are TRBV2 and TRBJ2-5; 8 bases line up with TRBD2. This CDR3 has 15 amino acids. J was trimmed by 2 bases and V by 6 bases; bases with no gene match: 8. The germline V gene encodes CDR1 SNHLY and CDR2 FYNNEI.

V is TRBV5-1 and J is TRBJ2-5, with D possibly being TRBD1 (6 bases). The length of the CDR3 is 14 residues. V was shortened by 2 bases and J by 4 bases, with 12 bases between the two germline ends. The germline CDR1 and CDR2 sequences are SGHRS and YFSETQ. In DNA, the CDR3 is TGCGCCAGCAGCTTTGACAGGAGCCCAGAGACCCAGTACTTC. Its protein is CASSFDRSPETQYF.